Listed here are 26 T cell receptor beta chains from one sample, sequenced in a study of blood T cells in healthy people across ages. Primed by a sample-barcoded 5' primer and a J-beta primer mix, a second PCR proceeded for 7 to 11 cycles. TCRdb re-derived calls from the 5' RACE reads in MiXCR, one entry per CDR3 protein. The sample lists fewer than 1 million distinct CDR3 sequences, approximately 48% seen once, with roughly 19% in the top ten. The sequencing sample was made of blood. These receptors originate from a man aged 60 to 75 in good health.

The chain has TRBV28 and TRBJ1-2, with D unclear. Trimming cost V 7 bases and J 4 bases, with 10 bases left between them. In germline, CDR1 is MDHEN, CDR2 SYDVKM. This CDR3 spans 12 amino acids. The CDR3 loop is CASNQAFYGYTF. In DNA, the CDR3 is TGTGCCAGCAACCAGGCTTTCTATGGCTACACCTTC.

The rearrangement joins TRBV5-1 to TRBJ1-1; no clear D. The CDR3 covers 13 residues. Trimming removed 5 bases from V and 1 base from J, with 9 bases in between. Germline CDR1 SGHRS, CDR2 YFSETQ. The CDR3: CASRWGWNTEAFF. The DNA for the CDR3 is TGCGCCAGCAGATGGGGTTGGAACACTGAAGCTTTCTTT.

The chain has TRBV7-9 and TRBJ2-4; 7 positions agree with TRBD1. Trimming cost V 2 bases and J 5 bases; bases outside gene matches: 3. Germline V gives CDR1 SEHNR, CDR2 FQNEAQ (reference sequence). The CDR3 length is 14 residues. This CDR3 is CASSLSGGENIQYF. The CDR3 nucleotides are TGTGCCAGCAGCTTATCAGGGGGAGAAAACATTCAGTACTTC.

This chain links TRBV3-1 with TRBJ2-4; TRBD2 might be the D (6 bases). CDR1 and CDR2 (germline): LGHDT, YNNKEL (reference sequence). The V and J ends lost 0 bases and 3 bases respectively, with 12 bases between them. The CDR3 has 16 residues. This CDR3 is CASSQELTGVKNIQYF. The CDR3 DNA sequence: TGTGCCAGCAGCCAAGAGTTAACGGGGGTCAAAAACATTCAGTACTTC.

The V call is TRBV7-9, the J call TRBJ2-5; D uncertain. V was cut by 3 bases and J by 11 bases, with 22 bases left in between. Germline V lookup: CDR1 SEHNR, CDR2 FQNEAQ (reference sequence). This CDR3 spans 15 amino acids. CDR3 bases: TGTGCCAGCAGCTTCACAGCAGCCGACTCCTACGATCAGTACTTC. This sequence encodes CASSFTAADSYDQYF.

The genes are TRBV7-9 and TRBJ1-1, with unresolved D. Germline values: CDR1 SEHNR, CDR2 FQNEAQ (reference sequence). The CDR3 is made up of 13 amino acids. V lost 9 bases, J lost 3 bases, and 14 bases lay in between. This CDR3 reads CARSPAGYTEAFF. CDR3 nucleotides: TGTGCCAGAAGCCCTGCGGGGTACACTGAAGCTTTCTTT.

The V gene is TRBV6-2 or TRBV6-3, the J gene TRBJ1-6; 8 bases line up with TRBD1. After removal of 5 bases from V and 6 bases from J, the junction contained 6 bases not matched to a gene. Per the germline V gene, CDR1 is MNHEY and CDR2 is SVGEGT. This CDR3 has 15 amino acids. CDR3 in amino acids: CASSTYGQGNSPLHF. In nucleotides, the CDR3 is TGTGCCAGCAGTACCTATGGACAGGGTAATTCACCCCTCCACTTT.

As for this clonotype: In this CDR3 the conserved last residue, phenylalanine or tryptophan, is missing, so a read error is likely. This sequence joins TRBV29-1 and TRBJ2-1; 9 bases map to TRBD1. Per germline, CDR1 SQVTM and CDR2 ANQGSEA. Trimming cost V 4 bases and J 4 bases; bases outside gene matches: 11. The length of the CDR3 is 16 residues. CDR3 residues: CSVVLGTGLLYNEQFL. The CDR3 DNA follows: TGCAGCGTTGTACTCGGGACAGGGTTATTGTACAATGAGCAGTTCTTA.

This CDR3 reads CASSRGTGGSNEQFF. In DNA, the CDR3 is TGCGCCAGCAGCCGCGGAACGGGGGGCTCAAATGAGCAGTTCTTC. This chain connects TRBV4-3 to TRBJ2-1, with D possibly matching TRBD2 (7 bases). Trimming removed 4 bases at V and 7 bases at J, with 17 bases between. Germline V gene data show CDR1 as LGHNA and CDR2 as YSLEER. This CDR3 comprises 15 residues.

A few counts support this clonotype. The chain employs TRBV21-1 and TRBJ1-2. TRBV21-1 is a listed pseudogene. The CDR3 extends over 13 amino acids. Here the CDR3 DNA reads TGTGCCAGCAGCAAAGAGGGCATCCATGGCTACACCTTC. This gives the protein CASSKEGIHGYTF.

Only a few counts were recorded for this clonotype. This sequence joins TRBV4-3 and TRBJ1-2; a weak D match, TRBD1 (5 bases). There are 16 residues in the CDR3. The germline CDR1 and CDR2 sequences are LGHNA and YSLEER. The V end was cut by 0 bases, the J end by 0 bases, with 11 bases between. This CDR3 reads CASSQDPGRTNYGYTF. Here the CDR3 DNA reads TGCGCCAGCAGCCAAGATCCAGGGCGGACTAACTATGGCTACACCTTC.

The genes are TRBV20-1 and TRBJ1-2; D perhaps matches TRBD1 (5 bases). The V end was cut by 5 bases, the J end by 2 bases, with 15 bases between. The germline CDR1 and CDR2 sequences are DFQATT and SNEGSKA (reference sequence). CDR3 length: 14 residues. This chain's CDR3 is CSAGPRDGNYGYTF. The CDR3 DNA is TGCAGTGCTGGGCCCCGGGACGGAAACTATGGCTACACCTTC.

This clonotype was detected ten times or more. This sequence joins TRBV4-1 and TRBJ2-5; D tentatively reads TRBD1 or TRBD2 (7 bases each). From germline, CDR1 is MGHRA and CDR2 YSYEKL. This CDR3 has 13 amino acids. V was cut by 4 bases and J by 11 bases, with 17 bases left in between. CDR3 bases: TGCGCCAGCAGCCGCGGGGGACAGTGGGAGCAGTACTTC. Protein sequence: CASSRGGQWEQYF.

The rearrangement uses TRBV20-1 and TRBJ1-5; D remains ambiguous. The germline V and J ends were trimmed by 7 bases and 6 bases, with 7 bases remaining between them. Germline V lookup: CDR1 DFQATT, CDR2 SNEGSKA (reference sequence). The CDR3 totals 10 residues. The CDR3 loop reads CSVAGQPQHF. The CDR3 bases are TGCAGTGTGGCGGGTCAGCCCCAGCATTTT.

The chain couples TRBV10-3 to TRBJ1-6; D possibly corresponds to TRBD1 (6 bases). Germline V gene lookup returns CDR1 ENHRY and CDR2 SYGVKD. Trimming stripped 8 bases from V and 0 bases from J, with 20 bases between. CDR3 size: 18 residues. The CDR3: CAIANAGTPSSYNSPLHF. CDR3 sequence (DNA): TGTGCCATCGCAAACGCCGGGACACCGAGCTCCTATAATTCACCCCTCCACTTT.

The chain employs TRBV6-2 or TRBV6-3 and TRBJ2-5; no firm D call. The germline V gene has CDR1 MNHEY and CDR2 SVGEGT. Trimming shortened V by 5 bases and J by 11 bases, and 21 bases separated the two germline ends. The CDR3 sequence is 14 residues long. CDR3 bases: TGTGCCAGCAGTAACACGGATGGGCATGGAGAGCAGTACTTC. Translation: CASSNTDGHGEQYF.

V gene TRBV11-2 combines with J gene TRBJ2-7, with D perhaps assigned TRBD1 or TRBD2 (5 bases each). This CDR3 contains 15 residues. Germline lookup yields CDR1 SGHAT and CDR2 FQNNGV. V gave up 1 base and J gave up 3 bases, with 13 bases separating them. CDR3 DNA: TGTGCCAGCAGCTTAGGGCAGACGGGGCACTACGAGCAGTACTTC. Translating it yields CASSLGQTGHYEQYF.

CDR3 nucleotides: TGCAGCGGATACAGGGTCGGCGGGGAGCTGTTTTTT. Its protein is CSGYRVGGELFF. The gene calls are TRBV29-1 and TRBJ2-2, with D tentatively TRBD1 (6 bases). The CDR3 consists of 12 residues. Looked up from germline, CDR1 is SQVTM and CDR2 is ANQGSEA. V dropped 7 bases and J dropped 7 bases, with 13 bases sitting between them.

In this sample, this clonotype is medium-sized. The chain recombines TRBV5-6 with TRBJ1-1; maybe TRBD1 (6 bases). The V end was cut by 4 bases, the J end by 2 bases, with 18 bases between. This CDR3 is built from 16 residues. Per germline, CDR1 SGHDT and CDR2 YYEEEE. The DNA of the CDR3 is TGTGCCAGCAGCCTCTTTGGGGAAGGGGGTAACACTGAAGCTTTCTTT. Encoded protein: CASSLFGEGGNTEAFF.

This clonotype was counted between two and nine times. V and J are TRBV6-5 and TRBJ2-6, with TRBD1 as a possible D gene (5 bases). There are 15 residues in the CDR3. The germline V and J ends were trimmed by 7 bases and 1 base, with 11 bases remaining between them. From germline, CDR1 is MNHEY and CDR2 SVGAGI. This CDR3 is CASTAGISGANVLTF. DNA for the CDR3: TGTGCCAGCACGGCAGGGATTTCTGGGGCCAACGTCCTGACTTTC.

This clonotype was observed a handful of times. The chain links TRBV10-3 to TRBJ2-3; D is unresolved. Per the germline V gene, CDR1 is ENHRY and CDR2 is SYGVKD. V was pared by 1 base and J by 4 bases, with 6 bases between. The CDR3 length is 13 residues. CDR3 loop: CAISEYGSDTQYF. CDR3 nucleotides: TGTGCCATCAGTGAGTATGGGTCAGATACGCAGTATTTT.

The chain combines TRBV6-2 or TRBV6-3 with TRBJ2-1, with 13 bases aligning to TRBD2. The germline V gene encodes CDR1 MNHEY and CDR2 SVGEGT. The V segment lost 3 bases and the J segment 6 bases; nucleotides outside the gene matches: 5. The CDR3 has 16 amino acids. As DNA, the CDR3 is TGTGCCAGCAGTTATAAACTAGCGGGGGGGCGCAATGAGCAGTTCTTC. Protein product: CASSYKLAGGRNEQFF.

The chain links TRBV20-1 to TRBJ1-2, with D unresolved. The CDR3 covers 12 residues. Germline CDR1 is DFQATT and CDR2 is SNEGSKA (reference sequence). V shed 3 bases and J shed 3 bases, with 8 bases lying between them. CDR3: CSASSIYYGYTF. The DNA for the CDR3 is TGCAGTGCTAGCAGTATTTACTATGGCTACACCTTC.

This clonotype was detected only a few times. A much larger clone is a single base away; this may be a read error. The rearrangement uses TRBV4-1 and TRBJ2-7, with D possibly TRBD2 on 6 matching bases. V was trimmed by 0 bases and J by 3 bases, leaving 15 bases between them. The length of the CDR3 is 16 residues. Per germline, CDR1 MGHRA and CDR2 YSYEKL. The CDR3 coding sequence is TGCGCCAGCAGCCAAGATCGCCGAGCGGGTTTCTACGAGCAGTACTTC. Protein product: CASSQDRRAGFYEQYF.

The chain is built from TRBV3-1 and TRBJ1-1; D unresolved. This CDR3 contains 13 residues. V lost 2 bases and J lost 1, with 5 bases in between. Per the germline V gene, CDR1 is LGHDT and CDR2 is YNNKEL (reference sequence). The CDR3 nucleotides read TGTGCCAGCAGCCAACTACAGAACACTGAAGCTTTCTTT. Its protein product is CASSQLQNTEAFF.

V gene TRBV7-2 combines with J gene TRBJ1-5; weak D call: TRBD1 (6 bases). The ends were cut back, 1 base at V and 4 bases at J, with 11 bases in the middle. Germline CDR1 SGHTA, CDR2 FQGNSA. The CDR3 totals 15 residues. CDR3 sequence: CASSLDHRANQPQHF. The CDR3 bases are TGTGCCAGCAGCTTAGACCACAGGGCGAATCAGCCCCAGCATTTT.